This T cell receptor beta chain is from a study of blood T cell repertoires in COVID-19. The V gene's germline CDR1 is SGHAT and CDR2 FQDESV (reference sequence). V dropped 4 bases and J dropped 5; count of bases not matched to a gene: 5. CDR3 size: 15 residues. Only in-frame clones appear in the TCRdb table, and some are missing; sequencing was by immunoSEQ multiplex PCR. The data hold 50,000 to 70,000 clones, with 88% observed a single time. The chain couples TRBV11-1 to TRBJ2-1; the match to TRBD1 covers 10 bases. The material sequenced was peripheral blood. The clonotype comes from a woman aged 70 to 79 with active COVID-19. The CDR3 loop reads CASSSRDRGNNEQFF. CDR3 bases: TGTGCCAGCAGCTCTCGGGACAGGGGTAACAATGAGCAGTTCTTC.